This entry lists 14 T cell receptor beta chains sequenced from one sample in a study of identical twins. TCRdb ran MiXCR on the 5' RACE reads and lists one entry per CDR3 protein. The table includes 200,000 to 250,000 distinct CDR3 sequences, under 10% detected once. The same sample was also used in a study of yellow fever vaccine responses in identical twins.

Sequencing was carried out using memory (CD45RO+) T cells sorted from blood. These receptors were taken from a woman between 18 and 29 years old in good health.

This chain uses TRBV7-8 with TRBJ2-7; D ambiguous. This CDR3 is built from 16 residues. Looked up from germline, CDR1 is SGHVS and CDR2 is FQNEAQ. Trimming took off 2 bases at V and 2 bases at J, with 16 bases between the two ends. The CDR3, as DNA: TGTGCCAGCAGCTTAAACCCCTCTCGCGGAACCTACGAGCAGTACTTC. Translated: CASSLNPSRGTYEQYF.

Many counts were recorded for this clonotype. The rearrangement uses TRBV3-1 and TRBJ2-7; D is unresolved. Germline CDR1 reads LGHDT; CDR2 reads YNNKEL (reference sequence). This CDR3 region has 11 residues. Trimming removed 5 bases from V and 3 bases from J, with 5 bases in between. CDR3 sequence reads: CASSINYEQYF. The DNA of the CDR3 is TGTGCCAGCAGCATTAACTACGAGCAGTACTTC.

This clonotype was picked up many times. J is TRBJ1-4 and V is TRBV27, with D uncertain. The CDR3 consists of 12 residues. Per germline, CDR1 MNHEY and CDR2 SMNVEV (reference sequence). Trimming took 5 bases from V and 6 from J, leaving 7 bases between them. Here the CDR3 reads CASSGPYEKLFF. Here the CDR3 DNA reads TGTGCCAGCAGTGGGCCTTATGAAAAACTGTTTTTT.

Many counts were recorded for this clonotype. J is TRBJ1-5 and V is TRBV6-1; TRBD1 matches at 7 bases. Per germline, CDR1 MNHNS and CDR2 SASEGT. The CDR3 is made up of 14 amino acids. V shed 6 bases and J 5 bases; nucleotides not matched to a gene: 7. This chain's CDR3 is CASSPGTAYQPQHF. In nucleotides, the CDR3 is TGTGCCAGCAGCCCGGGGACAGCGTATCAGCCCCAGCATTTT.

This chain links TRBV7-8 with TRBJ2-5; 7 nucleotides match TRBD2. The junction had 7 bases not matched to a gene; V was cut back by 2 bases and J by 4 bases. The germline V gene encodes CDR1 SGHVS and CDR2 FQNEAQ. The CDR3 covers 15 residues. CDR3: CASSLRAGAGETQYF. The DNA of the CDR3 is TGTGCCAGCAGCTTACGGGCGGGAGCGGGAGAGACCCAGTACTTC. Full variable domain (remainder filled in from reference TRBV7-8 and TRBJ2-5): GAGVSQSPRYKVAKRGQDVALRCDPISGHVSLFWYQQALGQGPEFLTYFQNEAQLDKSGLPSDRFFAERPEGSVSTLKIQRTQQEDSAVYLCASSLRAGAGETQYFGPGTRLLVL.

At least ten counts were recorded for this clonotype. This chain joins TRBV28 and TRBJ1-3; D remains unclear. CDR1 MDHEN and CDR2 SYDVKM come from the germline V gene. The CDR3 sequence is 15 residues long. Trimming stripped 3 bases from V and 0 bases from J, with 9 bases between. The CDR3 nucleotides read TGTGCCAGCAGTTTCGGCAAGAGCTCTGGAAACACCATATATTTT. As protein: CASSFGKSSGNTIYF.

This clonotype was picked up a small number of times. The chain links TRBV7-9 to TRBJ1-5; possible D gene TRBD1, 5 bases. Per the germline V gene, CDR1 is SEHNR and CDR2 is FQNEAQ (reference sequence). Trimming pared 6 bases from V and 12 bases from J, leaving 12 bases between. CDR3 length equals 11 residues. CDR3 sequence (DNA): TGTGCCAGCAGTCGCCATGGACACCAGCATTTT. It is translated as CASSRHGHQHF.

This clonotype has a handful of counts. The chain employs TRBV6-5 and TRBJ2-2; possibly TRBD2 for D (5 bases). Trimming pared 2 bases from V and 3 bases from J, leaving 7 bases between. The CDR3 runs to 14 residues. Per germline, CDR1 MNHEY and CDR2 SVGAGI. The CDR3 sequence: CASSYSGYTGELFF. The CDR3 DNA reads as TGTGCCAGCAGTTACAGCGGTTACACCGGGGAGCTGTTTTTT.

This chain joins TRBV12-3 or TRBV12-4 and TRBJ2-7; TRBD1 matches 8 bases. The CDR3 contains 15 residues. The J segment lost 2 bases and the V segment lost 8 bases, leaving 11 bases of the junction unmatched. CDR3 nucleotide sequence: TGTGCCAGCTCACCTCGGGACAGGCGAGCCTACGAGCAGTACTTC. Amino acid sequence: CASSPRDRRAYEQYF.

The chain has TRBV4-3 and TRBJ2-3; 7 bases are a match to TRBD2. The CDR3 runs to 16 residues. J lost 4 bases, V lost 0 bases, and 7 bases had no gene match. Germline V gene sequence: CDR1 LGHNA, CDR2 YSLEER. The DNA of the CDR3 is TGCGCCAGCAGCCAAGAAATGGGTAGCGGGCCAGATACGCAGTATTTT. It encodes CASSQEMGSGPDTQYF.

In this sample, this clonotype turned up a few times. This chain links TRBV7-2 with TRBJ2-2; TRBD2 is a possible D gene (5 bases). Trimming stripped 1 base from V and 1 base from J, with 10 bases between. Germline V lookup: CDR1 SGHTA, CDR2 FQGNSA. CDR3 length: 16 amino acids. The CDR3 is CASSLVLAWNTGELFF. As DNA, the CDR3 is TGTGCCAGCAGCTTAGTTTTAGCGTGGAACACCGGGGAGCTGTTTTTT. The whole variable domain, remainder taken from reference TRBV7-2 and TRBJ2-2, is GAGVSQSPSNKVTEKGKDVELRCDPISGHTALYWYRQSLGQGLEFLIYFQGNSAPDKSGLPSDRFSAERTGGSVSTLTIQRTQQEDSAVYLCASSLVLAWNTGELFFGEGSRLTVL.

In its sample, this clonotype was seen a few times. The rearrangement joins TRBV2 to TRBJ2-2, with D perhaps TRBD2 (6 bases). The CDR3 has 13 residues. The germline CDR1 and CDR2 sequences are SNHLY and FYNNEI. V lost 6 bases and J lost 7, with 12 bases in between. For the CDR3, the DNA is TGTGCCAGCAGGTCGACTAGAAGCGGGGAGCTGTTTTTT. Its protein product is CASRSTRSGELFF.

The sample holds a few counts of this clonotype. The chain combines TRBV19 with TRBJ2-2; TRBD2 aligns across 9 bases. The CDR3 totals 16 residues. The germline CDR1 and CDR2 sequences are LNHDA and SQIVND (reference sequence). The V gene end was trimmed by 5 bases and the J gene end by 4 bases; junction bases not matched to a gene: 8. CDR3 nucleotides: TGTGCCAGTAGTCATCGGGGTAGCGGGAGCACCGGGGAGCTGTTTTTT. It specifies CASSHRGSGSTGELFF.

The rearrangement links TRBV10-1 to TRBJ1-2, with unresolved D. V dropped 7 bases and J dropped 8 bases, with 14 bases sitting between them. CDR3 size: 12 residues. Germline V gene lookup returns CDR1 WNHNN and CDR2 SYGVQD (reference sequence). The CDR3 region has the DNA TGCGCCAGCACCTACCGCCTTGGGGGCTACACCTTC. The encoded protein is CASTYRLGGYTF.